The clone carrying this T cell receptor beta chain was picked up a small number of times. Its antigen is undetermined. The sequenced fragment ends 3 residues before the CDR3 boundary, so the rest is inferred from the germline J gene. The sample originates from a study of T cell clonality in common variable immunodeficiency. Study outcomes and limitations: In common variable immunodeficiency, TCR beta chains reportedly carried fewer deletions and N-nucleotide insertions. CVID subjects shared fewer TCRbeta clones than healthy controls did.

Some clones are missing from TCRdb's copy, which holds only in-frame ones; the method was immunoSEQ multiplex PCR. The repertoire consists of 26,000 or so clones, none detected only once. With 5 bases clipped from V and 0 bases from J, the junction kept 3 bases outside the gene matches. CDR1 is SGHVS and CDR2 is FNYEAQ in the germline V gene. The CDR3 has 17 amino acids. The chain combines TRBV7-6 with TRBJ2-3, with 15 bases matching TRBD2. Sequencing was done on a sample of peripheral blood mononuclear cells. The receptor comes from a human donor with common variable immunodeficiency. The CDR3 DNA, read in part, is TGTGCCAGCAGCCGAGGGACTAGCGGGAGGAGCACAGATACG. Residues: CASSRGTSGRSTDT. The full CDR3 reads CASSRGTSGRSTDTQYF.